A single count supports the clone carrying this T cell receptor (beta chain). The record originates from a study of blood T cell repertoires in COVID-19. Overall study context: Sources were T cells, B-cell-depleted T cells, or PBMCs; the material itself was cDNA or gDNA.

The CDR3 sequence is 14 residues long. V gave up 3 bases and J gave up 4 bases, with 14 bases separating them. Germline lookup yields CDR1 SQVTM and CDR2 ANQGSEA. Original processing methods: Scientists estimated how many nucleated cells there were by amplifying reference gene primers. The repertoire was sequenced with immunoSEQ multiplex PCR; TCRdb's copy has only in-frame clones and lacks some. That table is the source of V, J and clone size, and D and trimming were worked out from the DNA. The sample lists fewer than 120,000 clones; around three quarters were seen once. This sequence joins TRBV29-1 and TRBJ2-3; D possibly corresponds to TRBD1 (7 bases). The TCR originated in a woman aged 60 to 75 with acute or convalescent COVID-19. Sequenced material: peripheral blood. The CDR3 spells CSVEFRGVSDTQYF. In DNA form, the CDR3 reads TGCAGCGTTGAGTTCAGGGGGGTGTCAGATACGCAGTATTTT.